This T cell receptor (beta chain) was captured by sequencing in a study of technical replicates of blood from a handful of donors. Profiled with immunoSEQ multiplex PCR; TCRdb holds only in-frame clones, not every one. The table includes around 70,000 clones, 85% to 95% detected once. V was shortened by 6 bases and J by 1 base, with 9 bases between the two germline ends. Germline V gives CDR1 SQVTM, CDR2 ANQGSEA. The CDR3 is made up of 12 amino acids. This clone appeared a single time. The sequencing sample was made of T cells isolated from PBMCs. The receptor was isolated from a human donor in good health. V is TRBV29-1 and J is TRBJ1-1; possibly TRBD1 for D (6 bases). The CDR3 reads CSVSRGNTEAFF. CDR3 in DNA: TGCAGCGTCAGCAGGGGGAACACTGAAGCTTTCTTT. Complete variable domain (other parts from reference TRBV29-1 and TRBJ1-1): SAVISQKPSRDICQRGTSLTIQCQVDSQVTMMFWYRQQPGQSLTLIATANQGSEATYESGFVIDKFPISRPNLTFSTLTVSNMSPEDSSIYLCSVSRGNTEAFFGQGTRLTVV.